Listed below are T cell receptor beta chains from one sample, sequenced in a study of regulatory T cells in long-lasting Graves disease. MiXCR, applied by TCRdb to the multiplex PCR reads, yields one record per CDR3 protein. Of approximately 540,000 distinct CDR3 sequences in the sample, around 12% were seen once. This sample was shared with a second study, whose subject was T cells in Graves' hyperthyroidism and ophthalmopathy.

The material sequenced was peripheral blood mononuclear cells (PBMCs), taken at new diagnosis, from a patient treated with antithyroid drugs. The receptors stem from a woman between 25 and 40 years old with Graves disease. CDR3s include the opening cysteine and the closing phenylalanine or tryptophan. The D gene is left open where the match is weak. Where a row states a size, it is once, few, many or the class of an expanded clone; other rows omit it.

TRBV5-1	TRBJ1-4	few	.	TGCGCCAGCAGCTTTCTCCCAACAACTAATGAAAAACTGTTTTTT	CASSFLPTTNEKLFF
TRBV7-8	TRBJ2-3	many	TRBD2	TGTGCCAGCAGCCGGGGACTAGCGGTCCCTTTCACAGATACGCAGTATTTT	CASSRGLAVPFTDTQYF
TRBV18	TRBJ2-7	few	TRBD2	TGTGCCAGCTCACCACCGTTGGGGGGGAGGAGTCAGTACGAGCAGTACTTC	CASSPPLGGRSQYEQYF
TRBV29-1	TRBJ1-1	few	.	TGCAGTGGATCAAACACTGAAGCTTTCTTT	CSGSNTEAFF
TRBV7-8	TRBJ2-7	many	TRBD2	TGTGCCAGCAGCTTAGGTAGACTAGCGGAAGAGCAGTACTTC	CASSLGRLAEEQYF
TRBV4-2	TRBJ2-1	.	TRBD2	TGTGCCAGCAGCCAACCCCCGGGACTAGCGGGAGGGCCTTTTGATGAGCAGTTCTTC	CASSQPPGLAGGPFDEQFF
TRBV20-1	TRBJ2-1	.	TRBD1	TGCAGTGCGCCTAACAGGGGGTTTTACAATGAGCAGTTCTTC	CSAPNRGFYNEQFF
TRBV10-3	TRBJ2-1	many	TRBD2	TGTGCCATCGGACTAGCGGGGAGGGGGGAGCAGTTCTTC	CAIGLAGRGEQFF
TRBV4-3	TRBJ2-4	.	TRBD1	TGCGCCAGCAGCCCGAGGGGGCGCGGAAACATTCAGTACTTC	CASSPRGRGNIQYF
TRBV5-5	TRBJ2-1	few	.	TGTGCCAGCAGAGGGGGTGACAATGAGCAGTTCTTC	CASRGGDNEQFF
TRBV29-1	TRBJ2-7	many	.	TGCAGCGTTGCGTTGGAGGCCCGCTCCTACGAGCAGTACTTC	CSVALEARSYEQYF
TRBV29-1	TRBJ2-1	few	TRBD2	TGCGGCTCCCGGGAGGGGGTCTGGGATGAGCAGTTCTTC	CGSREGVWDEQFF
TRBV20-1	TRBJ2-5	many	.	TGCAGTGCTAGAGATCGGCTGGGGGGGACCCAGTACTTC	CSARDRLGGTQYF
TRBV10-3	TRBJ2-5	many	TRBD1	TGTGCCATCAGTGAAGGACAGGGCGGTGAGACCCAGTACTTC	CAISEGQGGETQYF
TRBV7-2	TRBJ2-7	many	.	TGTGCCAGCAGCTTCAGGACTCTCTCCTACGAGCAGTACTTC	CASSFRTLSYEQYF
TRBV20-1	TRBJ2-7	many	.	TGCAGTGCTAGAATGGACCCCTACGAGCAGTACTTC	CSARMDPYEQYF
TRBV10-1	TRBJ2-5	.	.	TGCGCCCCATGTTTCAGGGGTCAAAAGGAGGAGACCCAGTACTTC	CAPCFRGQKEETQYF
TRBV4-3	TRBJ2-4	.	TRBD2	TGCGCCAGCAGCCAAGACCCGGGAGGCTTAGTCAAAAACATTCAGTACTTC	CASSQDPGGLVKNIQYF
TRBV27	TRBJ1-1	many	.	TGTGCCAGTGGATTTCACGGAGGTACTGAAGCTTTCTTT	CASGFHGGTEAFF
TRBV9	TRBJ1-4	many	TRBD1	TGTGCCAGCAGCCGGGGGGGGACAGGGGTCGAAAAACTGTTTTTT	CASSRGGTGVEKLFF
TRBV30	TRBJ2-3	.	.	TGTGCCTGGAGTGTGGGGGGGGCCAAAGATACGCAGTATTTT	CAWSVGGAKDTQYF
TRBV28	TRBJ1-1	few	TRBD1	TGTGCCAGCAGCTCCCCTGGCAGGGGGGTGACTGAAGCTTTCTTT	CASSSPGRGVTEAFF
TRBV28	TRBJ1-5	few	TRBD1	TGTGCCAGCAGTCCGGGACAGCGTAACAATCAGCCCCAGCATTTT	CASSPGQRNNQPQHF
TRBV7-9	TRBJ1-1	.	.	TGTGCCAGCAGCCAATTCTCGAAAGCTTTCTTT	CASSQFSKAFF
TRBV6-1	TRBJ2-7	many	TRBD2	TGTGCCAGCAGCAAAACTAGCGGGCAATCCTACGAGCAGTACTTC	CASSKTSGQSYEQYF
TRBV7-9	TRBJ2-3	many	TRBD2	TGTGCCAGCAGCTTCCCTTCCAAGACTAGCGGGCTACTCACAGATACGCAGTATTTT	CASSFPSKTSGLLTDTQYF
TRBV14	TRBJ2-3	many	TRBD2	TGTGCCAGCAGCCAAGGCGGGAGGGCTAGCACAGATACGCAGTATTTT	CASSQGGRASTDTQYF
TRBV7-9	TRBJ2-7	few	TRBD1	TGTGCCAGCAGCCCCCGGGACAGGGACGTTGGATACGAGCAGTACTTC	CASSPRDRDVGYEQYF
TRBV12-3/TRBV12-4	TRBJ2-3	many	.	TGTGCCAGCAGCGGGCCCGTACCAGATACGCAGTATTTT	CASSGPVPDTQYF
TRBV20-1	TRBJ2-7	few	.	TGCAGTGCTAGAGACCCTTTGGCGGGTAGCGAGCAGTACTTC	CSARDPLAGSEQYF
TRBV6-5	TRBJ2-1	.	.	TGTGCCAGCAGTTACTCCAGCACCCCTCTTTTGTTCTTC	CASSYSSTPLLFF
TRBV19	TRBJ1-6	.	.	TGTGCCAGTAGTGTCGACAGGTTCAACTCACCCCTCCACTTT	CASSVDRFNSPLHF
TRBV7-9	TRBJ2-7	many	TRBD1	TGTGCCAGCAGCCCAGGGGGCGCAATCAACGAGCAGTACTTC	CASSPGGAINEQYF
TRBV9	TRBJ2-2	.	.	TGTGCCAGCATGGGGCCGAACACCGGGGAGCTGTTTTTT	CASMGPNTGELFF